The entry that follows covers one T cell receptor (beta chain) sequence. The sample originates from a study of blood T cells in healthy people across ages. Primers used in a second PCR of roughly 7 to 12 cycles were a sample-barcoded 5' primer and a J-beta primer mix. TCRdb re-analysed the 5' RACE reads in MiXCR, keeping a single row per CDR3 protein. This table has fewer than 950,000 distinct CDR3 sequences, 53% appearing once. V gave up 0 bases and J gave up 0 bases, with 9 bases separating them. Germline V gene data show CDR1 as DFQATT and CDR2 as SNEGSKA (reference sequence). This CDR3 has 15 amino acids.

This rearrangement joins TRBV20-1 to TRBJ2-1, with D unresolved. Sample: blood. The clonotype originates from a man of 80 years or more in good health. The CDR3 nucleotides read TGCAGTGCTAGAGACCCAAAAAGCTCCTACAATGAGCAGTTCTTC. Amino acids: CSARDPKSSYNEQFF.